The entry below describes one TCR beta chain. Authors' data handling: The authors estimated nucleated cell counts from reference gene primer amplification. Only in-frame clones appear in the TCRdb table, and some are missing; sequencing was by immunoSEQ multiplex PCR. V and J calls and clone size are those listed in that table; D and trimming were worked out from the DNA. The sample consists of approximately 70,000 clones, around 90% of them appearing once. CDR3 length: 14 amino acids. The V end lost 0 bases, the J end lost 7 bases, and 11 bases lay between the germline ends. CDR1 PRHDT and CDR2 FYEKMQ come from the germline V gene (reference sequence). These data belong to a study of blood T cell repertoires in COVID-19.

The material sequenced was peripheral blood. The source of this sequence is a woman aged 55-75 years with active COVID-19. The chain couples TRBV13 to TRBJ2-3, with D possibly being TRBD1 (6 bases). The CDR3 nucleotides read TGTGCCAGCAGCTTAGGATCCCAGGGGAATACGCAGTATTTT. Amino acids: CASSLGSQGNTQYF.